The rows below give T cell receptor beta chains drawn from one sample of a study of control samples from healthy donors and cancer patients. Here immunoSEQ multiplex PCR was the method, and the copy in TCRdb shows in-frame clones only, minus some. The sample shows tens of thousands of clones, roughly 84% of them seen only once. Sequencing was carried out using PBMCs. These receptors originate from a man between 65 and 85 years old with lung cancer. The CDR3 runs from the conserved cysteine through the conserved F or W. A D gene is named only where the DNA matches it firmly. Not all rows give a size; the values are once, few, many and, for expanded clones, a class.

CDR3aa: CATSPQGLRTEAFF; CDR3nt: TGTGCCACCTCCCCGCAGGGGTTGAGGACTGAAGCTTTCTTT; v_gene: TRBV7-6; d_gene: -; abundance: -; j_gene: TRBJ1-1
CDR3aa: CASSFQGANSPLHF; CDR3nt: TGTGCCAGCAGCTTTCAGGGGGCCAATTCACCCCTCCACTTT; v_gene: TRBV7-3; d_gene: TRBD1; abundance: -; j_gene: TRBJ1-6
CDR3aa: CASSPVTGISSGANVLTF; CDR3nt: TGTGCCAGCAGCCCGGTGACAGGAATAAGCTCTGGGGCCAACGTCCTGACTTTC; v_gene: TRBV7-9; d_gene: -; abundance: -; j_gene: TRBJ2-6
CDR3aa: CSAGGAANYGYTF; CDR3nt: TGCAGCGCGGGGGGGGCTGCTAACTATGGCTACACCTTC; v_gene: TRBV29-1; d_gene: -; abundance: -; j_gene: TRBJ1-2
CDR3aa: CASSLGGTGNTGELFF; CDR3nt: TGTGCCAGCAGCTTAGGCGGGACAGGGAACACCGGGGAGCTGTTTTTT; v_gene: TRBV7-6; d_gene: TRBD1; abundance: -; j_gene: TRBJ2-2
CDR3aa: CASKTGGHGYTF; CDR3nt: TGTGCCAGCAAAACAGGGGGCCATGGCTACACCTTC; v_gene: TRBV27; d_gene: TRBD1; abundance: once; j_gene: TRBJ1-2
CDR3aa: CASSKPQCTDTQYF; CDR3nt: TGTGCCAGCAGCAAACCCCAGTGCACAGATACGCAGTATTTT; v_gene: TRBV21-1; d_gene: -; abundance: -; j_gene: TRBJ2-3
CDR3aa: CASRNLGQRQETQYF; CDR3nt: TGTGCCAGCAGAAACCTGGGACAGCGGCAAGAGACCCAGTACTTC; v_gene: TRBV6-5; d_gene: TRBD1; abundance: once; j_gene: TRBJ2-5
CDR3aa: CASSSAGRSNEKLFF; CDR3nt: TGTGCCAGCAGCTCAGCGGGCAGATCTAATGAAAAACTGTTTTTT; v_gene: TRBV9; d_gene: -; abundance: -; j_gene: TRBJ1-4
CDR3aa: CASSRRFGQSNTEAFF; CDR3nt: TGCGCCAGCAGTCGGCGATTCGGACAGTCGAACACTGAAGCTTTCTTT; v_gene: TRBV23-1; d_gene: -; abundance: -; j_gene: TRBJ1-1
CDR3aa: CASSLEGQGSYSPLHF; CDR3nt: TGCGCCAGCAGCTTGGAGGGACAGGGGAGCTATTCACCCCTCCACTTT; v_gene: TRBV5-1; d_gene: TRBD1; abundance: -; j_gene: TRBJ1-6
CDR3aa: CASSLASVTGAAEGYTF; CDR3nt: TGTGCCAGCAGCTTGGCGTCCGTGACAGGGGCGGCGGAAGGCTACACCTTC; v_gene: TRBV5-5; d_gene: TRBD1; abundance: -; j_gene: TRBJ1-2
CDR3aa: CASSRIGFSGNTIYF; CDR3nt: TGTGCCAGCAGCCGGATCGGCTTCTCTGGAAACACCATATATTTT; v_gene: TRBV14; d_gene: -; abundance: -; j_gene: TRBJ1-3
CDR3aa: CASSSAGGGNNEQFF; CDR3nt: TGTGCCAGCAGTTCAGCGGGGGGTGGGAACAATGAGCAGTTCTTC; v_gene: TRBV27; d_gene: TRBD2; abundance: many; j_gene: TRBJ2-1
CDR3aa: CASSPEAPRGYTF; CDR3nt: TGTGCCAGCTCACCCGAGGCCCCTAGGGGCTACACCTTC; v_gene: TRBV18; d_gene: -; abundance: few; j_gene: TRBJ1-2
CDR3aa: CASNTGQGATGYTF; CDR3nt: TGTGCCTCGAATACCGGGCAGGGAGCGACTGGCTACACCTTC; v_gene: TRBV30; d_gene: -; abundance: -; j_gene: TRBJ1-2
CDR3aa: CASSLGGQGYEQYF; CDR3nt: TGTGCCAGCAGTTTAGGGGGACAGGGCTACGAGCAGTACTTC; v_gene: TRBV28; d_gene: TRBD1; abundance: -; j_gene: TRBJ2-7
CDR3aa: CASSARQGGDEQYF; CDR3nt: TGCGCCAGCAGCGCCCGACAAGGTGGGGACGAGCAGTACTTC; v_gene: TRBV5-1; d_gene: -; abundance: -; j_gene: TRBJ2-7
CDR3aa: CASSLKPGTSGEWYNEQFF; CDR3nt: TGCGCCAGCAGCCTAAAACCCGGGACTAGCGGGGAGTGGTACAATGAGCAGTTCTTC; v_gene: TRBV5-1; d_gene: TRBD2; abundance: once; j_gene: TRBJ2-1
CDR3aa: CASSLTKTGWSEQFF; CDR3nt: TGTGCCAGCAGCTTAACCAAGACAGGCTGGAGTGAGCAGTTCTTC; v_gene: TRBV7-3; d_gene: -; abundance: once; j_gene: TRBJ2-1
CDR3aa: CASSGQGNSNQPQHF; CDR3nt: TGTGCCAGCAGTGGACAGGGCAATAGCAATCAGCCCCAGCATTTT; v_gene: TRBV2; d_gene: TRBD1; abundance: few; j_gene: TRBJ1-5
CDR3aa: CASSHGLAIRTDTQYF; CDR3nt: TGTGCCAGCAGCCACGGACTAGCGATTCGCACAGATACGCAGTATTTT; v_gene: TRBV14; d_gene: TRBD2; abundance: -; j_gene: TRBJ2-3